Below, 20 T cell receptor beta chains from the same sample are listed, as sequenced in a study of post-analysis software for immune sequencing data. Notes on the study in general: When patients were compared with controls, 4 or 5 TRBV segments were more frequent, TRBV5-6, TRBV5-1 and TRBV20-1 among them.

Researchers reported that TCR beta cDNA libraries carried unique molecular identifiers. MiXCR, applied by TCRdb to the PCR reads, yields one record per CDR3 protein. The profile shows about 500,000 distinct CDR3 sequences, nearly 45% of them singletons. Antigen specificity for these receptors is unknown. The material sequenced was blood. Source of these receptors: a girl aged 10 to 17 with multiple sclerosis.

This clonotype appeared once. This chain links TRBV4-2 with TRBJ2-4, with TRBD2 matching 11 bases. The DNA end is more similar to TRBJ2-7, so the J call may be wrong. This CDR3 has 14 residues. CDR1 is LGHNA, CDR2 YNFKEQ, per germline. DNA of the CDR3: TGTGCCAGCAGATATAGCGGGAGGGATGGCGAGCAGTACTTC. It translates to CASRYSGRDGEQYF.

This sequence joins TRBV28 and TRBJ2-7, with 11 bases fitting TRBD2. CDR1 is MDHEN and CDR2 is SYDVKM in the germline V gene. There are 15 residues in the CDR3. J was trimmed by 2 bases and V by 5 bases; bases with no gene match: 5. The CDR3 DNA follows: TGTGCCAGCAGTCCCCGACTAGCGGGGACCTACGAGCAGTACTTC. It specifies CASSPRLAGTYEQYF.

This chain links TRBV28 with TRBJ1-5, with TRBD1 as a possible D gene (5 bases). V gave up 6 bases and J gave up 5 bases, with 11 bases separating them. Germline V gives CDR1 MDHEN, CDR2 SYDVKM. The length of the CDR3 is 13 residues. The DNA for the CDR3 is TGTGCCAGCAGCCACAGGTCCGATCAGCCCCAGCATTTT. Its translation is CASSHRSDQPQHF.

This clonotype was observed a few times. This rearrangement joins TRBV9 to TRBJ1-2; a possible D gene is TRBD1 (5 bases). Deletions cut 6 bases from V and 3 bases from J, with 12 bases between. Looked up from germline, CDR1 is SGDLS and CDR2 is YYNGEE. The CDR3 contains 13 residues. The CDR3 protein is CASKREQDYGYTF. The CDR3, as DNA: TGTGCCAGCAAACGGGAACAGGACTATGGCTACACCTTC.

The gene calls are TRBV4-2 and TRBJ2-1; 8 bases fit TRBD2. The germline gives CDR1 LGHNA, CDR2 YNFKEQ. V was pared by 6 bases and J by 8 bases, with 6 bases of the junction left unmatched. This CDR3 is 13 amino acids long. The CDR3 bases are TGTGCCAGCAGATCGGTCGGGGGGGATGAGCAGTTCTTC. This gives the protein CASRSVGGDEQFF.

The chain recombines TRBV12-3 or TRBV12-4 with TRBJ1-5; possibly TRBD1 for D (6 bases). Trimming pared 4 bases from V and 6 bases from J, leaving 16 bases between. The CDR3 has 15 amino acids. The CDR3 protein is CASSSSVTGGQPQHF. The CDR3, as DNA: TGTGCCAGCAGTTCAAGCGTGACAGGCGGTCAGCCCCAGCATTTT.

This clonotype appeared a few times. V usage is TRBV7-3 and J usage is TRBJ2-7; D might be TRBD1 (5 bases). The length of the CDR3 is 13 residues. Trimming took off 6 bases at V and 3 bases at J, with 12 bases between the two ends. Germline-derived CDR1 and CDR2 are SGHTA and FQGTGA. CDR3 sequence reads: CASSFDSRYEQYF. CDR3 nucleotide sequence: TGTGCCAGCAGTTTTGACAGCCGCTACGAGCAGTACTTC.

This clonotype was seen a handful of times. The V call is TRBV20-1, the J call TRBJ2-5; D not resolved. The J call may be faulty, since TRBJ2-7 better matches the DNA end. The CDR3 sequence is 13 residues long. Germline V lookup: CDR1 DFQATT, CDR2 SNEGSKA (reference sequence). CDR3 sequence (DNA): TGCAGTGCTAGTGTTTCTCTTCCCTACGAGCAGTACTTC. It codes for CSASVSLPYEQYF.

The CDR3 nucleotides are TGCGCCAGCACTGGGGATACTAGACGGTACTTC. It is translated as CASTGDTRRYF. The chain uses TRBV10-2 and TRBJ2-7; tentatively, D is TRBD2 (5 bases). With 7 bases removed from V and 12 bases from J, the gap between germline ends came to 16 bases. Per the germline V gene, CDR1 is WSHSY and CDR2 is SAAADI. The CDR3 extends over 11 amino acids.

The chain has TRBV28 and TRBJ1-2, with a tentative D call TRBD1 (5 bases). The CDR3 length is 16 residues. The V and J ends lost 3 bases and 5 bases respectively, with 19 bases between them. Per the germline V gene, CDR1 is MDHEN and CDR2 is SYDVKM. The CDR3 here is CASSFFYGQGAYGYTF. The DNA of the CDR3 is TGTGCCAGCAGTTTCTTTTATGGGCAAGGGGCGTATGGCTACACCTTC.

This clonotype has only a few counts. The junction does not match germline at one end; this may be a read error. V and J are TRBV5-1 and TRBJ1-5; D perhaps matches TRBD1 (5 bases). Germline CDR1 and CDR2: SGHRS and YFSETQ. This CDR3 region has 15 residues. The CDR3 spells CASSLSGGGNQPQHF. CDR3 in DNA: TGTGCCAGCAGTTTATCGGGGGGGGGCAATCAGCCCCAGCATTTT.

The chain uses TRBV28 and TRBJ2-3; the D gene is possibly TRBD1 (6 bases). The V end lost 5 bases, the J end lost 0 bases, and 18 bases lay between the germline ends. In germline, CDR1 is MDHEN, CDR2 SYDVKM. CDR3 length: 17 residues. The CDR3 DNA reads TGTGCCAGCAGTATTACCTTCATACAGGGAAGCACAGATACGCAGTATTTT. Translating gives CASSITFIQGSTDTQYF.

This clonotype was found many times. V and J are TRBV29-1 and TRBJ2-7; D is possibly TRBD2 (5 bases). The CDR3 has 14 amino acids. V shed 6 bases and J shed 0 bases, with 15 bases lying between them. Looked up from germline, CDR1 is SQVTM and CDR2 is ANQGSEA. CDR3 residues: CSVRKDWSSYEQYF. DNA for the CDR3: TGCAGCGTCAGAAAGGACTGGAGCTCCTACGAGCAGTACTTC.

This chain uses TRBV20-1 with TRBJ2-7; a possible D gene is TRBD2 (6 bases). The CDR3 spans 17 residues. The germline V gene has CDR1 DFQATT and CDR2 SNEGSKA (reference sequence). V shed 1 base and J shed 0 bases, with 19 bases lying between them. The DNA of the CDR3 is TGCAGTGCTAGAGTAGGAGGGCCCCTATGGGGCTCCTACGAGCAGTACTTC. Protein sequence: CSARVGGPLWGSYEQYF.

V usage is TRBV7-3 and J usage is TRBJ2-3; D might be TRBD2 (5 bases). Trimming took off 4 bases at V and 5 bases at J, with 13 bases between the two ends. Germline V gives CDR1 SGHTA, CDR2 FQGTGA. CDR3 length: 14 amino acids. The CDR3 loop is CASSYGGSEDTQYF. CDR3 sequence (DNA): TGTGCCAGCAGCTATGGAGGCAGTGAAGATACGCAGTATTTT. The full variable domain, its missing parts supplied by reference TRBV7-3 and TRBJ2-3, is GAGVSQTPSNKVTEKGKYVELRCDPISGHTALYWYRQSLGQGPEFLIYFQGTGAADDSGLPNDRFFAVRPEGSVSTLKIQRTERGDSAVYLCASSYGGSEDTQYFGPGTRLTVL.

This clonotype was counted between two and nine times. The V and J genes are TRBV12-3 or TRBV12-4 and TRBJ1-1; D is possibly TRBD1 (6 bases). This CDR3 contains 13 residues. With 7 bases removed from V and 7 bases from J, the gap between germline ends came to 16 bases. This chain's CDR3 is CASTWTVGDEAFF. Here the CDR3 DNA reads TGTGCCAGCACCTGGACAGTGGGAGATGAAGCTTTCTTT.

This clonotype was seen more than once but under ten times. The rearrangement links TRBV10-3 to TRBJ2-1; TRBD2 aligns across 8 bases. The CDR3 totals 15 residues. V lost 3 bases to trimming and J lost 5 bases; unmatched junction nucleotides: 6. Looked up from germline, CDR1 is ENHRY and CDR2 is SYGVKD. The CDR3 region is CAISDLLAGNNEQFF. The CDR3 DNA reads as TGTGCCATCAGTGATCTCCTAGCGGGCAACAATGAGCAGTTCTTC.

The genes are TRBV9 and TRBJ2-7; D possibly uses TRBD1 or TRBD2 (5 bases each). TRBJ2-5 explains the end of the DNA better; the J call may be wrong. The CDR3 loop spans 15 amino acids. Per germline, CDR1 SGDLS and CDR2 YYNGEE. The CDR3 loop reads CASSAEGLEVETQYF. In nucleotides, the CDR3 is TGTGCCAGCAGCGCAGAGGGGCTAGAGGTGGAGACCCAGTACTTC.

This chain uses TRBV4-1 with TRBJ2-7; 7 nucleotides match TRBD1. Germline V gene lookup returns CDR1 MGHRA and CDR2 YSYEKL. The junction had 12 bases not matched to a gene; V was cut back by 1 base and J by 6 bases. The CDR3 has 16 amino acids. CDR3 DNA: TGCGCCAGCAGCCAAGGAACGACAGGGTATTTAGGCGAGCAGTACTTC. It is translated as CASSQGTTGYLGEQYF.

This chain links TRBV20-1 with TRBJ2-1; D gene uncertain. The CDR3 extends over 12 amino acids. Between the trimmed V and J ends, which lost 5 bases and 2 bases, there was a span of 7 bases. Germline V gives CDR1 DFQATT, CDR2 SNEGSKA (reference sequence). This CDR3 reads CSAARPYNEQFF. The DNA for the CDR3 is TGCAGTGCTGCTAGGCCCTACAATGAGCAGTTCTTC.